The clone carrying this TCR beta chain occurred many times. The data are from a study of molecular identifiers for immune sequencing clone quantification. TCRdb passed the PCR reads through MiXCR, listing each CDR3 protein once. The sample shows approximately 550,000 distinct CDR3 sequences, about 22% of them seen only once. CDR1 is LGHDT and CDR2 is YNNKEL in the germline V gene (reference sequence). CDR3 length equals 16 residues. With V trimmed by 1 base and J by 2 bases, 3 bases remained unmatched. This TCR was recovered from a human donor in good health. Some libraries in this study had Jurkat cell RNA spiked in. Sequenced material: naive CD8+ T cells from blood, with Jurkat cell RNA spiked in. Subset specified: FACS-sorted CD8+CD4-CCR7+CD45RA+ naive T cells. This chain uses TRBV3-1 with TRBJ2-3; TRBD2 matches at 10 bases. The chain's CDR3 is CASSQVTSGDTDTQYF. In DNA form, the CDR3 reads TGTGCCAGCAGCCAAGTAACTAGCGGGGACACAGATACGCAGTATTTT.